This TCR beta chain was sequenced in a study of T cells in Graves' hyperthyroidism and ophthalmopathy. Deletions cut 2 bases from V and 5 bases from J, with 9 bases between. This CDR3 spans 13 amino acids. From germline, CDR1 is MNHEY and CDR2 SVGAGI. The TCR beta CDR3 regions underwent amplification using RNA transcripts as the source. First-round RT-PCR with HTBI primers amplified the TCR CDR3 region. TCRdb fed the multiplex PCR reads into MiXCR, producing one record per CDR3 protein. The sample carries over 300,000 distinct CDR3 sequences, approximately 15% recorded once. This clonotype was sampled from an older woman with Graves' hyperthyroidism. The material sequenced was blood. The V and J genes are TRBV6-5 and TRBJ2-5; D unresolved. The CDR3 nucleotides read TGTGCCAGCAGTTACCGCCGTCGGGAGACCCAGTACTTC. Its translation: CASSYRRRETQYF.